The next 13 T cell receptor beta chains were all read from a single sample in a study of memory CD4+ T cells and cytomegalovirus serostatus (dated 2019 in TCRdb). The library was generated by the immunoSEQ multiplex PCR assay. Not all clones reach the TCRdb copy of this immuneACCESS table, which keeps in-frame sequences only. Checked studies attribute under half of the gap to unresolved V genes and leave the rest unexplained. This sample has some 50,000 clones in its table, and 60% to 80% of those were observed once. Clones ranked in the top ten supply around 0.61% of the sample. A FACSAria II was used to sort memory CD4+ T cells, defined as single viable CD3+CD4+CD8-CD45RO+ cells. The sample taken for sequencing was memory CD4+ T cells from blood. Source of these receptors: an adult in good health and CMV-seronegative.

The CDR3 sequence: CASTPVRTSNQPQHF. CDR3 sequence (DNA): TGTGCCAGCACCCCGGTTAGAACTAGCAATCAGCCCCAGCATTTT. J is TRBJ1-5 and V is TRBV2; unclear D gene. Trimming took 7 bases from V and 0 from J, leaving 13 bases between them. The CDR3 spans 15 residues. Germline V gives CDR1 SNHLY, CDR2 FYNNEI.

Only a few counts were recorded for this clone. This chain uses TRBV5-4 with TRBJ1-2; 7 bases line up with TRBD1. V was clipped by 1 base and J by 0 bases; unmatched bases: 3. The CDR3 runs 15 residues. CDR1 and CDR2 (germline): SGHNT, YYREEE (reference sequence). DNA for the CDR3: TGTGCCAGCAGCTTGATGGACAGGCCTAACTATGGCTACACCTTC. It specifies CASSLMDRPNYGYTF.

This chain joins TRBV4-2 and TRBJ2-3; 11 bases map to TRBD2. The trim removed 0 bases at V and 0 bases at J, leaving 5 bases unmatched. Germline V gene data show CDR1 as LGHNA and CDR2 as YNFKEQ. The CDR3 is 18 amino acids. The DNA for the CDR3 is TGTGCCAGCAGCCAAGAAGACCGACTAGCGGGGAGCACAGATACGCAGTATTTT. This translates into CASSQEDRLAGSTDTQYF.

The chain links TRBV19 to TRBJ1-5; TRBD1 matches at 10 bases. With 7 bases clipped from V and 1 base from J, the junction kept 4 bases outside the gene matches. The CDR3 spans 15 residues. Germline V gives CDR1 LNHDA, CDR2 SQIVND (reference sequence). CDR3 amino acids: CASILTGGSNQPQHF. DNA for the CDR3: TGTGCCAGTATCCTGACAGGGGGCAGCAATCAGCCCCAGCATTTT.

The CDR3 DNA is TGTGCCAGCAGTGAATCAGGGAACGGGGGCAATCAGCCCCAGCATTTT. Amino acids: CASSESGNGGNQPQHF. The rearrangement uses TRBV25-1 and TRBJ1-5, with a possible D match to TRBD1 (5 bases). The V and J ends lost 1 base and 2 bases respectively, with 12 bases between them. Germline values: CDR1 MGHDK, CDR2 SYGVNS. This CDR3 is built from 16 residues.

This rearrangement joins TRBV4-1 to TRBJ2-5; 8 bases line up with TRBD1. The germline V gene encodes CDR1 MGHRA and CDR2 YSYEKL. V dropped 1 base and J dropped 4; count of bases not matched to a gene: 5. This CDR3 has 15 amino acids. The DNA of the CDR3 is TGCGCCAGCAGCCAAGGGCCCACAGGGGGAGAGACCCAGTACTTC. Translation gives CASSQGPTGGETQYF.

This rearrangement joins TRBV6-6 to TRBJ2-1, with 7 bases aligning to TRBD1. Trimming took 5 bases from V and 6 from J; bases not matched to a gene: 4. The CDR3 covers 13 residues. Per the germline V gene, CDR1 is MNHNY and CDR2 is SVGAGI (reference sequence). CDR3 loop: CASSNRGGNEQFF. The CDR3 DNA reads TGTGCCAGCAGTAACAGGGGTGGCAATGAGCAGTTCTTC.

As for this clone: Other DNA variants within this sample encode the same CDR3. The chain employs TRBV5-1 and TRBJ1-1, with D uncertain. Germline CDR1 and CDR2: SGHRS and YFSETQ. Trimming pared 0 bases from V and 2 bases from J, leaving 5 bases between. The CDR3 spans 13 residues. CDR3 region: CASSLVINTEAFF. The CDR3 bases are TGCGCCAGCAGCTTGGTTATTAACACTGAAGCTTTCTTT.

This chain links TRBV5-6 with TRBJ2-7; no clear D. The CDR3 is made up of 13 amino acids. Trimming pared 1 base from V and 3 bases from J, leaving 8 bases between. Germline loops: CDR1 SGHDT, CDR2 YYEEEE. In nucleotides, the CDR3 is TGTGCCAGCAGCTTGTTCGACCTCTACGAGCAGTACTTC. Its translation is CASSLFDLYEQYF. Full variable domain (rest looked up from reference TRBV5-6 and TRBJ2-7): DAGVTQSPTHLIKTRGQQVTLRCSPKSGHDTVSWYQQALGQGPQFIFQYYEEEERQRGNFPDRFSGHQFPNYSSELNVNALLLGDSALYLCASSLFDLYEQYFGPGTRLTVT.

The J gene is TRBJ1-5, the V gene TRBV7-9; tentatively, D is TRBD1 (5 bases). Germline CDR1 SEHNR, CDR2 FQNEAQ (reference sequence). CDR3 size: 16 residues. Trimming took 1 base from V and 6 from J, leaving 16 bases between them. CDR3 in DNA: TGTGCCAGCAGCTTAGGAGGCCGGGGGGAGCGTCAGCCCCAGCATTTT. It encodes CASSLGGRGERQPQHF.

This clone has more than one count but fewer than ten. The J gene is TRBJ2-3, the V gene TRBV6-5; 7 bases match TRBD2. The V gene's germline CDR1 is MNHEY and CDR2 SVGAGI. The ends lost 8 bases at V and 2 bases at J; junction bases unmatched: 10. CDR3 length: 15 residues. DNA for the CDR3: TGTGCCAGCGGGAGCCCGGGGGGTCCCACAGATACGCAGTATTTT. Translating gives CASGSPGGPTDTQYF.

In its sample, this clone ranks as medium-sized (0.01 to 0.1%). The chain recombines TRBV11-3 with TRBJ2-6, with TRBD1 matching over 10 bases. V dropped 4 bases and J dropped 2; count of bases not matched to a gene: 2. This CDR3 is built from 16 residues. Germline CDR1 is SGHNT and CDR2 is YENEEA. For the CDR3, the DNA is TGTGCCAGCAGCTCTGGACAGGGGGCTGGGGCCAACGTCCTGACTTTC. It is translated as CASSSGQGAGANVLTF.

The rearrangement uses TRBV13 and TRBJ2-7, with D perhaps matching TRBD1 (5 bases). The CDR3 extends over 14 amino acids. CDR1 and CDR2 from the germline V gene are PRHDT and FYEKMQ (reference sequence). V lost 1 base, J lost 5 bases, and 12 bases lay in between. The DNA for the CDR3 is TGTGCCAGCAGCTTAGAACAGGTGGCGGACGAGCAGTACTTC. It yields the protein CASSLEQVADEQYF.